This T cell receptor beta chain derives from a study of blood T cell repertoires in COVID-19. In the study overall: In each case, the material was cDNA or gDNA derived from T cells, B-cell-depleted T cells, or PBMCs.

Assay: immunoSEQ multiplex PCR; the TCRdb copy retains only in-frame clones and omits some. Among hundreds of thousands of clones listed, around nine tenths were seen once. Germline CDR1 reads MDHEN; CDR2 reads SYDVKM. Trimming stripped 4 bases from V and 0 bases from J, with 10 bases between. This CDR3 is 15 amino acids long. This clone was seen just once. Enrolled through a virtual design, the participants were between about 18 and 100 years of age and came from 24 US areas. Assignments of participants to cohorts depended upon their own reported clinical history. This TCR was recovered from a woman between 18 and 30 years old with acute COVID-19. Sequenced sample: PBMCs or T cells enriched from blood (not recorded which). The chain joins TRBV28 to TRBJ1-5, with D perhaps matching TRBD1 (5 bases). CDR3 nucleotide sequence: TGTGCCAGCAGTTACCAGGGAAATAGCAATCAGCCCCAGCATTTT. The encoded protein is CASSYQGNSNQPQHF.